A single sample gave rise to the 18 T cell receptor beta chains below, sequenced in a study of cytomegalovirus exposure and HLA in healthy donors. Primers: 60 Vbeta forward and 13 Jbeta reverse. Here immunoSEQ multiplex PCR was the method, and the copy in TCRdb shows in-frame clones only, minus some. The sample includes approximately 110,000 clones, 73% of them seen just once. Sequencing was done on a sample of PBMCs. These receptors all stem from a man in his 60s in good health and CMV-seropositive.

This clone was seen a few times. V gene TRBV15 combines with J gene TRBJ2-7; D call uncertain. Germline CDR1 is LNHNV and CDR2 is YYDKDF (reference sequence). The CDR3 has 13 residues. The germline V and J ends were trimmed by 5 bases and 5 bases, with 13 bases remaining between them. The CDR3 region has the DNA TGTGCCACCAGCCCCTCGAGGTACCACGAGCAGTACTTC. This encodes CATSPSRYHEQYF.

This rearrangement joins TRBV27 to TRBJ2-7; D gene uncertain. Deletions cut 5 bases from V and 0 bases from J, with 11 bases between. CDR1 and CDR2 from the germline V gene are MNHEY and SMNVEV (reference sequence). The CDR3 is 14 amino acids. CDR3 sequence: CASSPMVSSYEQYF. For the CDR3, the DNA is TGTGCCAGCAGTCCAATGGTGAGCTCCTACGAGCAGTACTTC.

The chain couples TRBV6-5 to TRBJ2-1; 11 bases align to TRBD2. Trimming removed 2 bases from V and 7 bases from J; junction bases left unmatched: 4. The V gene's germline CDR1 is MNHEY and CDR2 SVGAGI. The CDR3 contains 15 residues. Here the CDR3 reads CASSYVAGGRNEQFF. Written as DNA, the CDR3 is TGTGCCAGCAGTTACGTAGCGGGGGGGCGGAATGAGCAGTTCTTC.

The chain recombines TRBV30 with TRBJ1-3, with 8 bases aligning to TRBD1. The V gene's germline CDR1 is GTSNPN and CDR2 SVGIG (reference sequence). The V segment lost 3 bases and the J segment 2 bases; nucleotides outside the gene matches: 6. The CDR3 is 15 residues long. The CDR3 DNA reads as TGTGCCTGGAGGGCTGGACAGGGCCCTGGAAACACCATATATTTT. The encoded protein is CAWRAGQGPGNTIYF.

The rearrangement links TRBV7-9 to TRBJ2-3, with D possibly being TRBD2 (5 bases). With 5 bases removed from V and 3 bases from J, the gap between germline ends came to 18 bases. This CDR3 is 16 amino acids long. Germline assignment: CDR1 SEHNR and CDR2 FQNEAQ (reference sequence). CDR3: CASSNTSGAVTDTQYF. The CDR3 bases are TGTGCCAGCAGCAACACTAGTGGAGCTGTTACAGATACGCAGTATTTT.

The V and J genes are TRBV7-3 and TRBJ2-3, with a possible D match to TRBD1 (6 bases). The V and J ends lost 6 bases and 8 bases respectively, with 18 bases between them. The CDR3 is made up of 14 amino acids. Germline V gives CDR1 SGHTA, CDR2 FQGTGA. This CDR3 is CASSQGHQLGTQYF. For the CDR3, the DNA is TGTGCCAGCAGTCAGGGACACCAGCTCGGTACGCAGTATTTT.

This clone has just one count. The chain couples TRBV5-1 to TRBJ2-2; the D is unclear. The V gene lost 4 bases and the J gene lost 6 bases, with 13 bases spanning the gap. This CDR3 contains 14 residues. CDR1 is SGHRS and CDR2 is YFSETQ in the germline V gene. CDR3: CASSVRERAGELFF. The CDR3 region has the DNA TGCGCCAGCAGCGTCAGAGAGCGAGCCGGGGAGCTGTTTTTT.

The CDR3: CASRSGTSGWDTGELFF. The DNA of the CDR3 is TGTGCCAGCAGATCCGGGACTAGCGGTTGGGACACCGGGGAGCTGTTTTTT. The chain has TRBV5-4 and TRBJ2-2, with 11 bases aligning to TRBD2. CDR1 SGHNT and CDR2 YYREEE come from the germline V gene (reference sequence). V was pared by 5 bases and J by 3 bases, with 9 bases of the junction left unmatched. The CDR3 sequence is 17 residues long.

This clone has a single count. This chain joins TRBV27 and TRBJ1-2; TRBD1 might be the D (6 bases). The germline V gene encodes CDR1 MNHEY and CDR2 SMNVEV (reference sequence). The CDR3 has 13 residues. V was pared by 8 bases and J by 7 bases, with 17 bases between. The DNA of the CDR3 is TGTGCCAGCGGAAACGGGGGGGCAGGTGGCTACACCTTC. Protein product: CASGNGGAGGYTF.

Only a few counts were recorded for this clone. CDR3 in amino acids: CASSLDSGGYNEQFF. In nucleotides, the CDR3 is TGCGCCAGCAGCTTGGATAGCGGGGGGTACAATGAGCAGTTCTTC. The V gene is TRBV5-1, the J gene TRBJ2-1; 10 nucleotides agree with TRBD2. The CDR3 sequence is 15 residues long. Per the germline V gene, CDR1 is SGHRS and CDR2 is YFSETQ. V shed 0 bases, J shed 4 bases, and the junction held 1 base outside the gene matches.

The chain is built from TRBV9 and TRBJ2-7; a possible D gene is TRBD1 (6 bases). Between the trimmed V and J ends, which lost 3 bases and 1 base, there was a span of 8 bases. The CDR3 has 13 residues. Germline values: CDR1 SGDLS, CDR2 YYNGEE. The CDR3 DNA sequence: TGTGCCAGCAGCGGCGGACAGTCCTACGAGCAGTACTTC. Its protein product is CASSGGQSYEQYF.

The rearrangement joins TRBV2 to TRBJ2-3; TRBD2 aligns across 9 bases. The trim removed 1 base at V and 6 bases at J, leaving 8 bases unmatched. Germline V gene data show CDR1 as SNHLY and CDR2 as FYNNEI. This CDR3 has 16 amino acids. The CDR3 here is CASSEDASGERDTQYF. The CDR3 DNA reads TGTGCCAGCAGTGAAGATGCTAGCGGGGAGAGGGATACGCAGTATTTT.

The CDR3 spells CASSSLSGRLHEQYF. CDR3 sequence (DNA): TGTGCCAGCAGTTCGCTGTCGGGGAGACTCCACGAGCAGTACTTC. The chain links TRBV6-5 to TRBJ2-7, with D possibly being TRBD2 (5 bases). This CDR3 has 15 residues. V lost 4 bases to trimming and J lost 5 bases, with 18 bases between them. Germline assignment: CDR1 MNHEY and CDR2 SVGAGI.

The rearrangement links TRBV7-3 to TRBJ2-1, with D perhaps matching TRBD2 (6 bases). The CDR3 length is 14 residues. With 1 base removed from V and 9 bases from J, the gap between germline ends came to 13 bases. Germline CDR1 reads SGHTA; CDR2 reads FQGTGA. Here the CDR3 DNA reads TGTGCCAGCAGCTTAATGGCGGTGGAGGGTGAGCAGTTCTTC. It translates to CASSLMAVEGEQFF.

Only one count was recorded for this clone. This rearrangement joins TRBV5-6 to TRBJ2-2; 7 nucleotides align to TRBD2. The CDR3 spans 15 residues. Germline CDR1 reads SGHDT; CDR2 reads YYEEEE. Trimming cost V 3 bases and J 1 base; bases outside gene matches: 3. The CDR3 protein is CASSSLAGNTGELFF. CDR3 DNA sequence: TGTGCCAGCAGCTCATTAGCGGGGAACACCGGGGAGCTGTTTTTT.

This clone showed up just a few times. This chain joins TRBV19 and TRBJ2-2, with 7 bases matching TRBD1. Per germline, CDR1 LNHDA and CDR2 SQIVND (reference sequence). The CDR3 contains 14 residues. Trimming took 4 bases from V and 7 from J; bases not matched to a gene: 6. DNA for the CDR3: TGTGCCAGTAGTACGACAGGGCCACACGGGGAGCTGTTTTTT. Protein sequence: CASSTTGPHGELFF.

The rearrangement uses TRBV2 and TRBJ2-5; a possible D gene is TRBD2 (5 bases). Germline V CDR1 and CDR2: SNHLY, FYNNEI. V shed 7 bases and J shed 0 bases, with 6 bases lying between them. This CDR3 contains 12 residues. This chain's CDR3 is CASKEDQETQYF. DNA for the CDR3: TGTGCCAGCAAGGAGGACCAAGAGACCCAGTACTTC.

There are a few counts of this clone. The chain is built from TRBV9 and TRBJ2-1, with 7 bases aligning to TRBD2. Germline V gene sequence: CDR1 SGDLS, CDR2 YYNGEE. The V gene end was trimmed by 3 bases and the J gene end by 6 bases; junction bases not matched to a gene: 0. The CDR3 spans 12 residues. This CDR3 reads CASSGTSNEQFF. The CDR3 DNA sequence: TGTGCCAGCAGCGGGACTAGCAATGAGCAGTTCTTC.